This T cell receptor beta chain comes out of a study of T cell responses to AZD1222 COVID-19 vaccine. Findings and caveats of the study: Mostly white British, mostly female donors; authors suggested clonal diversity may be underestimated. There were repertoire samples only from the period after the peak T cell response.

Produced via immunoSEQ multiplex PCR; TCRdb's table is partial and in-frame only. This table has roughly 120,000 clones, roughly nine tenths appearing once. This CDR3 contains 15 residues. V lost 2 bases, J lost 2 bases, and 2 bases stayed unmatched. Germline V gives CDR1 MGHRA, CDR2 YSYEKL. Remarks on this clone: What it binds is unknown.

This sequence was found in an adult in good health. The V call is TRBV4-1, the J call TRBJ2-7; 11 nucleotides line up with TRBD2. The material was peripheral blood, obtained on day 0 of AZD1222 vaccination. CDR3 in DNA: TGCGCCAGCAGCCAATTACTAGCGGGGGCCTACGAGCAGTACTTC. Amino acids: CASSQLLAGAYEQYF.